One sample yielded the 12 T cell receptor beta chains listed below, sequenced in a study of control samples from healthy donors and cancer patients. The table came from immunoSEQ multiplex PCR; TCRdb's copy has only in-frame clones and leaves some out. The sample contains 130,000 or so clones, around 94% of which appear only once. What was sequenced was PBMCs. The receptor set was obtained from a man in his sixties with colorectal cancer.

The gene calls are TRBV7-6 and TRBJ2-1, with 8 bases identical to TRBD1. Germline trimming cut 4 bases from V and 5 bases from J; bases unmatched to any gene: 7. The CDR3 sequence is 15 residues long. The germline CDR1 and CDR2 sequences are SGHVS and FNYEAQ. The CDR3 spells CASSSRQGQDNEQFF. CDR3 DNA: TGTGCCAGCAGCTCCCGACAGGGACAGGACAATGAGCAGTTCTTC.

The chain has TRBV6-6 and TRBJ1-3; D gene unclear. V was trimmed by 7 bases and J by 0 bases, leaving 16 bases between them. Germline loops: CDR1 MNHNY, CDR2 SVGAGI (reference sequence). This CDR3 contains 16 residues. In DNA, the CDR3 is TGTGCCAGCAACCCTCGGGTCTCCCTCTCTGGAAACACCATATATTTT. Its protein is CASNPRVSLSGNTIYF.

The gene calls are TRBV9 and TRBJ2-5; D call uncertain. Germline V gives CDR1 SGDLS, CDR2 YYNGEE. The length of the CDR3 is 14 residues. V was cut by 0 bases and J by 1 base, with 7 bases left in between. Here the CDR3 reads CASSVAVAQETQYF. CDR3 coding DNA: TGTGCCAGCAGCGTAGCCGTAGCCCAAGAGACCCAGTACTTC.

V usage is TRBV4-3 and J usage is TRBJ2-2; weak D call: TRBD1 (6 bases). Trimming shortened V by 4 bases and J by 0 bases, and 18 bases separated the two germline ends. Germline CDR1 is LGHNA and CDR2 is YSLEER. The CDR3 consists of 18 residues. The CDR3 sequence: CASSRIDTGYSNTGELFF. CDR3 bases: TGCGCCAGCAGCCGTATAGATACAGGGTACTCGAACACCGGGGAGCTGTTTTTT.

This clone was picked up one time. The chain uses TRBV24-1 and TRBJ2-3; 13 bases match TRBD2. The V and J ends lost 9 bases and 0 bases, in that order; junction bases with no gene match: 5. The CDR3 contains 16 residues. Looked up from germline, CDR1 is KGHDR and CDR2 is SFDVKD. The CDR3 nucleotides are TGTGCCACCGAGGGGACTAGCGGGGAGAGCACAGATACGCAGTATTTT. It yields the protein CATEGTSGESTDTQYF.

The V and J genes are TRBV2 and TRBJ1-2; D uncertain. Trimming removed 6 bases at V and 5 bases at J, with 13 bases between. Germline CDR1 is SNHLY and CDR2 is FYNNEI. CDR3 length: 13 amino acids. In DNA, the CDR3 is TGTGCCAGCAGGCGGAGGTTTGGTTATGGCTACACCTTC. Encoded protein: CASRRRFGYGYTF.

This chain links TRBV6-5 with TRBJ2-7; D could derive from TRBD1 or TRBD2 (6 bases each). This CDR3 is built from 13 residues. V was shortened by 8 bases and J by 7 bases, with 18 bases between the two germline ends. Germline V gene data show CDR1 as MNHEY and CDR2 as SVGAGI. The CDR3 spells CASGSGASSEQYF. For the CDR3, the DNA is TGTGCCAGCGGCTCGGGGGCCTCTTCAGAGCAGTACTTC.

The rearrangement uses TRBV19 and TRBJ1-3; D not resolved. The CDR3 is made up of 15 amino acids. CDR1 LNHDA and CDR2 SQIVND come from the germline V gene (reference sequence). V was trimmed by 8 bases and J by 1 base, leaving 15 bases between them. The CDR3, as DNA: TGTGCCAGTCGGTCCCGGACGGAGTCTGGAAACACCATATATTTT. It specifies CASRSRTESGNTIYF. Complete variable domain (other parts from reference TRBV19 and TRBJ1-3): DGGITQSPKYLFRKEGQNVTLSCEQNLNHDAMYWYRQDPGQGLRLIYYSQIVNDFQKGDIAEGYSVSREKKESFPLTVTSAQKNPTAFYLCASRSRTESGNTIYFGEGSWLTVV.

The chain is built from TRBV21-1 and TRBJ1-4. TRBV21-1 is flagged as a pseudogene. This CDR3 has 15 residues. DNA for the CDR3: TGTGCCAGCAGCTGCAACAGGGAGGAGGATGAAAAACTGTTTTTT. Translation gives CASSCNREEDEKLFF.

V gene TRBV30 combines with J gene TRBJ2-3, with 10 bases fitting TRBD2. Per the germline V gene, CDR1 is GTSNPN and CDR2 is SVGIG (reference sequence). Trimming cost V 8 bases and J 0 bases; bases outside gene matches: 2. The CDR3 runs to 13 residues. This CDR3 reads CAASGGSTDTQYF. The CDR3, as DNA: TGTGCCGCTAGCGGGGGAAGCACAGATACGCAGTATTTT.

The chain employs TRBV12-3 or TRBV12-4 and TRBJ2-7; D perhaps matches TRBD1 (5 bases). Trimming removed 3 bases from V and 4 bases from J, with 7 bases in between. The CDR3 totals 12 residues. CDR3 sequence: CASSFQGYEQYF. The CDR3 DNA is TGTGCCAGCAGTTTCCAGGGTTACGAGCAGTACTTC.

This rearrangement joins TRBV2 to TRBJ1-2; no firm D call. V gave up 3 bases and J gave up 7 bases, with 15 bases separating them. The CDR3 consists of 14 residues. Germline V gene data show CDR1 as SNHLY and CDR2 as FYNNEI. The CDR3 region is CASSERQRVAGYTF. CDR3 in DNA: TGTGCCAGCAGTGAGCGGCAGAGGGTGGCTGGCTACACCTTC.